This T cell receptor (beta chain) was sequenced for a study of CD4+ T cells in melanoma. Whole-study findings and limits: In melanoma, neoantigen-specific CD4+ T cells reportedly differed in differentiation state. CD8+ T cell, macrophage and B cell function reportedly correlated with neoantigen-specific CD4+ T cells.

Measured with immunoSEQ multiplex PCR; TCRdb has only the in-frame clones, and not every one. The repertoire includes about 55,000 clones, 60% to 80% of them detected once, and approximately 4.6% sits in the top ten. This clone was recorded at least ten times. The antigen remains undetermined. The CDR3 has 14 amino acids. The ends were cut back, 3 bases at V and 6 bases at J, with 15 bases in the middle. Germline assignment: CDR1 SGDLS and CDR2 YYNGEE. Sequencing was done on a sample of tumor tissue. The receptor was isolated from a human donor with melanoma. The rearrangement uses TRBV9 and TRBJ1-2; tentatively, D is TRBD1 (6 bases). CDR3 in amino acids: CASSGARGLNGYTF. Written as DNA, the CDR3 is TGTGCCAGCAGCGGGGCGCGGGGGCTGAATGGCTACACCTTC.